The rows below give T cell receptor beta chains drawn from one sample of a study of T-cell memory formation after mild COVID-19. One entry per CDR3 protein, called by TCRdb with MiXCR from the 5' RACE reads. Here the sample spans 110,000 to 150,000 distinct CDR3 sequences, more than 13% being singletons. The sample was PBMCs or a T cell subset sorted from them (not recorded which). These receptors came from an adult woman who had mild COVID-19 (a few samples of this study predate the infection). Cell type and time point are not known. The CDR3 runs from the conserved cysteine through the conserved F or W. The D gene is left open where the match is weak. The size field is filled for only some rows; it gives once, few, many or a size class.

V gene: TRBV4-2
D gene: .
J gene: TRBJ2-5
clone size: .
CDR3 length: 17
CDR3 DNA: TGTGCCAGCAGCCAGGAAGGGACGATTACTTTCCAAGAGACCCAGTACTTC
CDR3 protein: CASSQEGTITFQETQYF

V gene: TRBV7-9
D gene: .
J gene: TRBJ1-1
clone size: .
CDR3 length: 14
CDR3 DNA: TGTGCCAGCAGCCCGTCGGGCCTGAACACTGAAGCTTTCTTT
CDR3 protein: CASSPSGLNTEAFF

V gene: TRBV4-3
D gene: TRBD1
J gene: TRBJ2-7
clone size: few
CDR3 length: 15
CDR3 DNA: TGCGCCAGCAGCCAAGGGGGTAACAGGGGGTACGAGCAGTACTTC
CDR3 protein: CASSQGGNRGYEQYF

V gene: TRBV5-1
D gene: TRBD2
J gene: TRBJ2-3
clone size: .
CDR3 length: 17
CDR3 DNA: TGCGCCAGCAGCTCGAGGACTAGCGGGGGGATCACAGATACGCAGTATTTT
CDR3 protein: CASSSRTSGGITDTQYF

V gene: TRBV7-2
D gene: TRBD2
J gene: TRBJ2-3
clone size: .
CDR3 length: 17
CDR3 DNA: TGTGCCAGCAGCTCGGGACTAGCGGGAGGCAACACAGATACGCAGTATTTT
CDR3 protein: CASSSGLAGGNTDTQYF

V gene: TRBV1
D gene: .
J gene: TRBJ2-3
clone size: .
CDR3 length: 20
CDR3 DNA: TGCACCAGCAGCCAAGAAGCGAACGGGGGGGCCGGATGTAGCACAGATACGCAGTATTTT
CDR3 protein: CTSSQEANGGAGCSTDTQYF

V gene: TRBV6-6
D gene: TRBD2
J gene: TRBJ2-1
clone size: many
CDR3 length: 16
CDR3 DNA: TGTGCCAGCAGTTACGAGCGGGAGGGCTGGTACAATGAGCAGTTCTTC
CDR3 protein: CASSYEREGWYNEQFF

V gene: TRBV20-1
D gene: TRBD1
J gene: TRBJ1-1
clone size: few
CDR3 length: 15
CDR3 DNA: TGCAGTGCTAGAGATAGACACAGGGGAGCCACTGAAGCTTTCTTT
CDR3 protein: CSARDRHRGATEAFF

V gene: TRBV19
D gene: .
J gene: TRBJ2-5
clone size: .
CDR3 length: 14
CDR3 DNA: TGTGCCAGTAGTCGATCTCTAGGAGGGGAGACCCAGTACTTC
CDR3 protein: CASSRSLGGETQYF

V gene: TRBV25-1
D gene: .
J gene: TRBJ2-7
clone size: .
CDR3 length: 11
CDR3 DNA: TGTGCCAGCAGTGATTTCTACGAGCAGTACTTC
CDR3 protein: CASSDFYEQYF

V gene: TRBV9
D gene: .
J gene: TRBJ1-1
clone size: few
CDR3 length: 15
CDR3 DNA: TGTGCCAGCAGCGTAGCTACGGTCGGCTACACTGAAGCTTTCTTT
CDR3 protein: CASSVATVGYTEAFF

V gene: TRBV7-9
D gene: .
J gene: TRBJ1-1
clone size: .
CDR3 length: 15
CDR3 DNA: TGTGCCAGCAGCTTAGTGCAGGGAGGGGACACTGAAGCTTTCTTT
CDR3 protein: CASSLVQGGDTEAFF

V gene: TRBV6-5
D gene: .
J gene: TRBJ1-1
clone size: few
CDR3 length: 13
CDR3 DNA: TGTGCCAGCAGTTACGGGGGCCGAAGAAAGGCTTTCTTT
CDR3 protein: CASSYGGRRKAFF

V gene: TRBV6-6
D gene: .
J gene: TRBJ1-1
clone size: few
CDR3 length: 16
CDR3 DNA: TGTGCCAGCAGTTACGACCCGGGGCCGCGAAACACTGAAGCTTTCTTT
CDR3 protein: CASSYDPGPRNTEAFF